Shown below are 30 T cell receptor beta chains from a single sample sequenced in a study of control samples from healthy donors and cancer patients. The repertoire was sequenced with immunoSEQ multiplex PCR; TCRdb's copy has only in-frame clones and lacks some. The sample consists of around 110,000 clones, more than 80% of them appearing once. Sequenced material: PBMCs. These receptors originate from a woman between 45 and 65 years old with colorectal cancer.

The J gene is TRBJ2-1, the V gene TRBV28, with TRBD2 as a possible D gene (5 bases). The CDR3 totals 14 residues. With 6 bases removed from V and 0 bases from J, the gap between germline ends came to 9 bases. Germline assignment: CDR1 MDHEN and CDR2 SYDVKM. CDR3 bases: TGTGCCAGCAGCGGGATAAGCTCCTACAATGAGCAGTTCTTC. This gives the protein CASSGISSYNEQFF. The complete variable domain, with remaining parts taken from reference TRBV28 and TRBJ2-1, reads DVKVTQSSRYLVKRTGEKVFLECVQDMDHENMFWYRQDPGLGLRLIYFSYDVKMKEKGDIPEGYSVSREKKERFSLILESASTNQTSMYLCASSGISSYNEQFFGPGTRLTVL.

In nucleotides, the CDR3 is TGTGCCAGCAGCCCTGCAGGGACGCGCTACACCTTC. It translates to CASSPAGTRYTF. V is TRBV3-1 (or the pseudogene TRBV3-2) and J is TRBJ1-2; tentative D call: TRBD1 (5 bases). The CDR3 is 12 residues long. The germline CDR1 and CDR2 sequences are LGHDT and YNNKEL (reference sequence). The ends were cut back, 4 bases at V and 9 bases at J, with 12 bases in the middle.

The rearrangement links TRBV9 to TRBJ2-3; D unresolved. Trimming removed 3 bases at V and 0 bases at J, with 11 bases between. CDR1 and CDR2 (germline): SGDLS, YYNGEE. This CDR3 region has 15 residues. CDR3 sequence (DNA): TGTGCCAGCAGCGCCCAAGTATTAAGCACAGATACGCAGTATTTT. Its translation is CASSAQVLSTDTQYF.

This CDR3 is CAWSVMGMETQYF. CDR3 DNA: TGTGCCTGGAGTGTAATGGGGATGGAGACCCAGTACTTC. The chain couples TRBV30 to TRBJ2-5; D is ambiguous. Trimming cost V 0 bases and J 5 bases, with 10 bases left between them. Per germline, CDR1 GTSNPN and CDR2 SVGIG (reference sequence). CDR3 size: 13 residues. Combining the CDR3 with reference TRBV30 and TRBJ2-5 gives the whole variable domain SQTIHQWPATLVQPVGSPLSLECTVEGTSNPNLYWYRQAAGRGLQLLFYSVGIGQISSEVPQNLSASRPQDRQFILSSKKLLLSDSGFYLCAWSVMGMETQYFGPGTRLLVL.

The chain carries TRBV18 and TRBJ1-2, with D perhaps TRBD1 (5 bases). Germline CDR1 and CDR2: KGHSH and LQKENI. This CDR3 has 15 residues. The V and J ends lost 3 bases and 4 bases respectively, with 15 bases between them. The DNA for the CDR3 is TGTGCCAGCTCACCGCGGGACGGGACCCCCTATGGCTACACCTTC. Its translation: CASSPRDGTPYGYTF. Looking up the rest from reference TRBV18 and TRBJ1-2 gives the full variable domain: NAGVMQNPRHLVRRRGQEARLRCSPMKGHSHVYWYRQLPEEGLKFMVYLQKENIIDESGMPKERFSAEFPKEGPSILRIQQVVRGDSAAYFCASSPRDGTPYGYTFGSGTRLTVV.

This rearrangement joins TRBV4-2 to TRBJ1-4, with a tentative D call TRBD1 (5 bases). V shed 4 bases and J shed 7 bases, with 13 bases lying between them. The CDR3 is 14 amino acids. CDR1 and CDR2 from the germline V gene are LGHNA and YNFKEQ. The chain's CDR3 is CASSPLGEGEKLFF. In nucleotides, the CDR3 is TGTGCCAGCAGCCCTTTAGGGGAGGGTGAAAAACTGTTTTTT.

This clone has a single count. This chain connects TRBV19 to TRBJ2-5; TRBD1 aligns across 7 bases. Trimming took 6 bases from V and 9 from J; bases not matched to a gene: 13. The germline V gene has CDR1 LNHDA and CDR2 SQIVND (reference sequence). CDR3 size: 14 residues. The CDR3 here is CASRGTDTCLSQYF. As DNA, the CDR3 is TGTGCCAGTAGGGGGACAGATACATGTTTATCCCAGTACTTC.

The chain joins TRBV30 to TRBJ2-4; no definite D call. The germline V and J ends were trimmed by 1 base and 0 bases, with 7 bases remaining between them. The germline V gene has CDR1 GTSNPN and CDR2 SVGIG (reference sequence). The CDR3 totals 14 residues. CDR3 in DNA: TGTGCCTGGAGTGGGGTCAGAGCCAAAAACATTCAGTACTTC. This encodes CAWSGVRAKNIQYF. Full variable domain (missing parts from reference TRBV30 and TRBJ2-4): SQTIHQWPATLVQPVGSPLSLECTVEGTSNPNLYWYRQAAGRGLQLLFYSVGIGQISSEVPQNLSASRPQDRQFILSSKKLLLSDSGFYLCAWSGVRAKNIQYFGAGTRLSVL.

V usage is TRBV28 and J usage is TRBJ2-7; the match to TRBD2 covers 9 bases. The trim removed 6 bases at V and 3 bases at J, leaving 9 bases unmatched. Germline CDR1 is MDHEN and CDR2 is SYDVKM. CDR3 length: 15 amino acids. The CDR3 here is CASSPPGLAIYEQYF. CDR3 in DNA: TGTGCCAGCAGCCCTCCGGGACTAGCAATCTACGAGCAGTACTTC.

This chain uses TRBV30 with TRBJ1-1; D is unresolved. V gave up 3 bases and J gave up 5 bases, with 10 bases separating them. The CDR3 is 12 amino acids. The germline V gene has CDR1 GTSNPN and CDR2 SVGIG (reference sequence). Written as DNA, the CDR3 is TGTGCCTGGAGAGAACCTGGGACTGAAGCTTTCTTT. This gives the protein CAWREPGTEAFF.

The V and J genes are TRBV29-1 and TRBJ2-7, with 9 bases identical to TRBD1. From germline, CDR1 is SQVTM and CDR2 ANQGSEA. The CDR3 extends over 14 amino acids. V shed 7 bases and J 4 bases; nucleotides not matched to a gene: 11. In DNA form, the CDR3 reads TGCAGCGCAGTTAGGGACAGGGATATGTACGAGCAGTACTTC. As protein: CSAVRDRDMYEQYF.

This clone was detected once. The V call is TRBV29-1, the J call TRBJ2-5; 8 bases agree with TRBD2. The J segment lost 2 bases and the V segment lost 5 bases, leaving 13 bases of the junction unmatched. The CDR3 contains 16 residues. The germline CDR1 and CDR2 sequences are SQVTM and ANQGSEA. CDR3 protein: CSVLKRGPIDQETQYF. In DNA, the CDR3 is TGCAGCGTTCTCAAGCGGGGGCCTATAGATCAAGAGACCCAGTACTTC.

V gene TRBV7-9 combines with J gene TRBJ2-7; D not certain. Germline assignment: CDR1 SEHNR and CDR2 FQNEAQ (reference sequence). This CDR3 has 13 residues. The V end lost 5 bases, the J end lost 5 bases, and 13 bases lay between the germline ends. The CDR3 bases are TGTGCCAGCAGCGGACGAAAGGCAAACGAGCAGTACTTC. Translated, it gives CASSGRKANEQYF.

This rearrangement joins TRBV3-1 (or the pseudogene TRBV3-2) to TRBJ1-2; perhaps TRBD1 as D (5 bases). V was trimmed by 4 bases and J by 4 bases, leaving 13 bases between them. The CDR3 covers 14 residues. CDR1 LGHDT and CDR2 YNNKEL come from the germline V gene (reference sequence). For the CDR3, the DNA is TGTGCCAGCAGCCCTACGATTGGGGCCTATGGCTACACCTTC. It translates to CASSPTIGAYGYTF.

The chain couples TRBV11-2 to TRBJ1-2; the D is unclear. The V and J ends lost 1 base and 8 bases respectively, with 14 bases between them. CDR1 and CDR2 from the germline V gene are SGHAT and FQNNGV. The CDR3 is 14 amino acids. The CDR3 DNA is TGTGCCAGCAGCTTAGTGTCGACTGGGGAAGGCTACACCTTC. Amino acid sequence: CASSLVSTGEGYTF.

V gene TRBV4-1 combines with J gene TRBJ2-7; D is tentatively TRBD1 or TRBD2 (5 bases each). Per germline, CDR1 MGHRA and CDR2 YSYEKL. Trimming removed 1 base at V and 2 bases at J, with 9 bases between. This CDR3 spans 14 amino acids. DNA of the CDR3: TGCGCCAGCAGCCAAGTCGGGACCACCTACGAGCAGTACTTC. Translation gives CASSQVGTTYEQYF.

CDR3 loop: CASSRQGNTEAFF. The CDR3 DNA reads TGTGCCAGCAGCCGACAGGGAAACACTGAAGCTTTCTTT. V usage is TRBV27 and J usage is TRBJ1-1; 7 nucleotides line up with TRBD1. The CDR3 spans 13 residues. Trimming at V came to 6 bases and at J to 2 bases, leaving 3 bases not matched to a gene. Germline V gene lookup returns CDR1 MNHEY and CDR2 SMNVEV (reference sequence).

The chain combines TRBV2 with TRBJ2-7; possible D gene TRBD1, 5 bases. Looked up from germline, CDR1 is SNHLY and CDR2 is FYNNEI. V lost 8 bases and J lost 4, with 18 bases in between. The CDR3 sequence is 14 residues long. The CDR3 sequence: CASFLGRVSYEQYF. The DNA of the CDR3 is TGTGCCAGCTTCCTGGGCAGGGTATCGTACGAGCAGTACTTC. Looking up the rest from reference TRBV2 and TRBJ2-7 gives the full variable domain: EPEVTQTPSHQVTQMGQEVILRCVPISNHLYFYWYRQILGQKVEFLVSFYNNEISEKSEIFDDQFSVERPDGSNFTLKIRSTKLEDSAMYFCASFLGRVSYEQYFGPGTRLTVT.

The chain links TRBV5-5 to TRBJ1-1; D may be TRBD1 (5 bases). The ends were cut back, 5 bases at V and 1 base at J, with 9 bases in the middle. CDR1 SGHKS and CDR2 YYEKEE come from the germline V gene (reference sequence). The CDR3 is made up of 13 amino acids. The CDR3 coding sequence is TGTGCCAGCAGTGGGGCAGCGAACACTGAAGCTTTCTTT. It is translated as CASSGAANTEAFF.

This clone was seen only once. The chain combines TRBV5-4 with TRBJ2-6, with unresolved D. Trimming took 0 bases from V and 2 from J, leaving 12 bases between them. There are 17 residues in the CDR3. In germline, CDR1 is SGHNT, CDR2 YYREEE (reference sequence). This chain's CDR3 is CASSLAGMSAGANVLTF. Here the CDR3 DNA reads TGTGCCAGCAGCTTGGCCGGAATGTCTGCTGGGGCCAACGTCCTGACTTTC.

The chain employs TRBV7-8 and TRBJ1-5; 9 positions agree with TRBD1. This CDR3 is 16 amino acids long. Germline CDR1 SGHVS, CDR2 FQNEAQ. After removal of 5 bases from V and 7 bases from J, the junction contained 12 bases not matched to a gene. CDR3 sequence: CASSPGEQGAIQPQHF. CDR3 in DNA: TGTGCCAGCAGCCCAGGAGAACAGGGGGCCATCCAGCCCCAGCATTTT.

The CDR3 bases are TGTGCCAGCAGTGGTGAGGCGCCAGTTCTTAGTTCACCCCTCCACTTT. Residues: CASSGEAPVLSSPLHF. The gene calls are TRBV6-1 and TRBJ1-6; D not resolved. This CDR3 has 16 amino acids. V shed 4 bases and J shed 9 bases, with 19 bases lying between them. Germline CDR1 is MNHNS and CDR2 is SASEGT.

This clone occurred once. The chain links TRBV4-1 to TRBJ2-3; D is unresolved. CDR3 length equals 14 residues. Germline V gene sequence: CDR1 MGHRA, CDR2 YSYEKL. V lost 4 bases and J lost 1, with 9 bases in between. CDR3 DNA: TGCGCCAGCAGCCTAGACCATGGCACAGATACGCAGTATTTT. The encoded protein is CASSLDHGTDTQYF.

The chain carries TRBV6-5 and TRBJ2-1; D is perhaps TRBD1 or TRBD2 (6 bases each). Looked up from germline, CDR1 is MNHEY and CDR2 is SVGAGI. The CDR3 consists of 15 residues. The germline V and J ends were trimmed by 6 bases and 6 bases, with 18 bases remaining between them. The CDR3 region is CASSGRGLIGNEQFF. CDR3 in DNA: TGTGCCAGCAGCGGCCGGGGGCTGATCGGCAATGAGCAGTTCTTC.

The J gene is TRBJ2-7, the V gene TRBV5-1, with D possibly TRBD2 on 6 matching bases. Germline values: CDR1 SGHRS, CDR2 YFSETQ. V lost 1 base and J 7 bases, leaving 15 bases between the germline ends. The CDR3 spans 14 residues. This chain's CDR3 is CASSLRGRLSEQYF. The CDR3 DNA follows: TGCGCCAGCAGCTTGAGAGGGAGGTTGAGTGAGCAGTACTTC.

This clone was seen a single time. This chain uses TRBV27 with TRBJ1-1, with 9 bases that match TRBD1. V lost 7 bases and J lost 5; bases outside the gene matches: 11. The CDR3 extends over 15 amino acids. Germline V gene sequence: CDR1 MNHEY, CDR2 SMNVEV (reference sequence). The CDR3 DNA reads TGTGCCAGCATCGAGAGACAGGGGGTTAGTACTGAAGCTTTCTTT. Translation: CASIERQGVSTEAFF.

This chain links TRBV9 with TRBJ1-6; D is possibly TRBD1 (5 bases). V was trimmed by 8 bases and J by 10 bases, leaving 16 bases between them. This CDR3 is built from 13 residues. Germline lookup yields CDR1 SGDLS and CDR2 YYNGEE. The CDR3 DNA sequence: TGTGCCAGTACCAGGGAGGCAGGATCACCCCTCCACTTT. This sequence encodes CASTREAGSPLHF.

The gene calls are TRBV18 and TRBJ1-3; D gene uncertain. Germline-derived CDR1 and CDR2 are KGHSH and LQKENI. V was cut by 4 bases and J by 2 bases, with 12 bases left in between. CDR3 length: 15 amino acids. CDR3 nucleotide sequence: TGTGCCAGCTCACGAGGACCGGGAACTGGAAACACCATATATTTT. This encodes CASSRGPGTGNTIYF.

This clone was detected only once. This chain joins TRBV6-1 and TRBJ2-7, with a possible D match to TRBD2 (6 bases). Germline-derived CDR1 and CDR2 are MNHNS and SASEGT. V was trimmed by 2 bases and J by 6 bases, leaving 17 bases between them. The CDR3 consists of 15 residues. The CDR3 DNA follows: TGTGCCAGCAGTGAATCGCCTAGCGATAGTACCGAGCAGTACTTC. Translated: CASSESPSDSTEQYF.

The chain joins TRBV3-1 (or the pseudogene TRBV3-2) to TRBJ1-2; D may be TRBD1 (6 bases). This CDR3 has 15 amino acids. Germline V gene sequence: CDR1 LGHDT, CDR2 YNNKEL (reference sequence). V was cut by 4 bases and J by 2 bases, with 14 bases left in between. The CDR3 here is CASSPQADRNYGYTF. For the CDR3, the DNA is TGTGCCAGCAGCCCTCAGGCCGACAGGAACTATGGCTACACCTTC.